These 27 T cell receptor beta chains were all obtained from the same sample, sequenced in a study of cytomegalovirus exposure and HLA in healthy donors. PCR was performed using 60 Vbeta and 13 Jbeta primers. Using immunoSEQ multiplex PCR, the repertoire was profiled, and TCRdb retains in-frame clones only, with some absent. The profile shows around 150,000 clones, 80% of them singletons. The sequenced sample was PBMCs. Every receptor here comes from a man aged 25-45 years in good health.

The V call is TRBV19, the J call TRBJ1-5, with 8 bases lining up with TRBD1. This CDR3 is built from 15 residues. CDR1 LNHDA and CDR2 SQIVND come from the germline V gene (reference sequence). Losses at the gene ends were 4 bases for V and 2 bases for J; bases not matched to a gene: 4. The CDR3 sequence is CASSKDRVGNQPQHF. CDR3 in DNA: TGTGCCAGTAGTAAGGACAGGGTTGGCAATCAGCCCCAGCATTTT.

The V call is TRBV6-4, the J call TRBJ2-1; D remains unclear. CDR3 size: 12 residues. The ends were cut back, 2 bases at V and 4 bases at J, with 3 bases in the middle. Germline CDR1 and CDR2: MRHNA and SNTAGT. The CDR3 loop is CASSDLYNEQFF. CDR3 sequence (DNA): TGTGCCAGCAGTGACCTTTACAATGAGCAGTTCTTC.

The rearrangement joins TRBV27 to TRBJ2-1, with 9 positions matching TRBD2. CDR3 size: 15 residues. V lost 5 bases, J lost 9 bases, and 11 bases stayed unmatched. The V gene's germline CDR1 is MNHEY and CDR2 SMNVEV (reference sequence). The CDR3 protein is CASSPLAGEGAEQFF. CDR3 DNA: TGTGCCAGCAGTCCCTTAGCGGGAGAAGGGGCTGAGCAGTTCTTC.

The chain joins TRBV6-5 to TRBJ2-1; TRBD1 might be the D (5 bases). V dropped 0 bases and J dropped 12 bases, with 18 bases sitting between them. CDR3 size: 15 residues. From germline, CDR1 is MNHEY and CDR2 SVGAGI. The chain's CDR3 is CASSYSGFGAPGQFF. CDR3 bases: TGTGCCAGCAGTTACTCAGGCTTTGGGGCTCCCGGGCAGTTCTTC.

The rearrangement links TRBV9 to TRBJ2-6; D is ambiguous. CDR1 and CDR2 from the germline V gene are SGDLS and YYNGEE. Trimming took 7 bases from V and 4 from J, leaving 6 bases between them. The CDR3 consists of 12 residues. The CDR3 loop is CASSRGANVLTF. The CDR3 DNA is TGTGCCAGCTCGAGAGGGGCCAACGTCCTGACTTTC.

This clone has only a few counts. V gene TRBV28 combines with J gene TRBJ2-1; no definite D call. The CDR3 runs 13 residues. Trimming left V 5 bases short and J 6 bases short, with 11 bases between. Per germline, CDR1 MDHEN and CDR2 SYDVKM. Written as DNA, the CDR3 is TGTGCCAGCAGTCCCTTCTTGTTCAATGAGCAGTTCTTC. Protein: CASSPFLFNEQFF.

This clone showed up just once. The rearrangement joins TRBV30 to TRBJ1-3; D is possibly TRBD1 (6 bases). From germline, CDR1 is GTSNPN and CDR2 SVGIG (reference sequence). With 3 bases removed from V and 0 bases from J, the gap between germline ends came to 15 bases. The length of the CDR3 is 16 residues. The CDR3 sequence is CAWRTSGDLSGNTIYF. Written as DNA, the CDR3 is TGTGCCTGGAGAACGTCAGGGGACCTCTCTGGAAACACCATATATTTT. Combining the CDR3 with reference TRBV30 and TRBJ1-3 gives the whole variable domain SQTIHQWPATLVQPVGSPLSLECTVEGTSNPNLYWYRQAAGRGLQLLFYSVGIGQISSEVPQNLSASRPQDRQFILSSKKLLLSDSGFYLCAWRTSGDLSGNTIYFGEGSWLTVV.

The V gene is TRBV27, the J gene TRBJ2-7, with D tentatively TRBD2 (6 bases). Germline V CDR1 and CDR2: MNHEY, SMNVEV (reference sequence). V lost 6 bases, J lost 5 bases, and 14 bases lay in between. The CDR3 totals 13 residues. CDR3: CASSLLASDEQYF. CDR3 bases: TGTGCCAGCAGCTTGCTAGCGTCGGACGAGCAGTACTTC.

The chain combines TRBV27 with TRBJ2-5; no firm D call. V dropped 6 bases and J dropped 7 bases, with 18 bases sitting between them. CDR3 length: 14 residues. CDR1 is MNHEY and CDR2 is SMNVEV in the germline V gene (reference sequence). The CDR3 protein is CASSTLPNERTQYF. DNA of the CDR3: TGTGCCAGCAGCACCCTCCCTAACGAGAGGACCCAGTACTTC.

This chain's CDR3 is CASSFQNGQETQYF. In DNA form, the CDR3 reads TGTGCCAGCAGCTTTCAGAACGGGCAAGAGACCCAGTACTTC. This chain joins TRBV7-2 and TRBJ2-5, with no clear D. V was clipped by 3 bases and J by 2 bases, with 10 bases between them. This CDR3 has 14 amino acids. Germline-derived CDR1 and CDR2 are SGHTA and FQGNSA.

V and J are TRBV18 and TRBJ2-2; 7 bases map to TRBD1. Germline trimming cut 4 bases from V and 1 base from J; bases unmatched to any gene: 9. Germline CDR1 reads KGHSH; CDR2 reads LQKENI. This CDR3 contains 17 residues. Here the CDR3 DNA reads TGTGCCAGCTCACGAAACCGGGACAGCTGGAACACCGGGGAGCTGTTTTTT. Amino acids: CASSRNRDSWNTGELFF.

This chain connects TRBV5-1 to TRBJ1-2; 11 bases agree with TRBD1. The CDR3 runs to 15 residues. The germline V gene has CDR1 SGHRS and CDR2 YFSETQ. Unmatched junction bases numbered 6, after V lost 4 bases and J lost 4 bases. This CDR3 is CASSLAGQGGYGYTF. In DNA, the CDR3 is TGCGCCAGCAGCCTGGCGGGACAGGGGGGCTATGGCTACACCTTC.

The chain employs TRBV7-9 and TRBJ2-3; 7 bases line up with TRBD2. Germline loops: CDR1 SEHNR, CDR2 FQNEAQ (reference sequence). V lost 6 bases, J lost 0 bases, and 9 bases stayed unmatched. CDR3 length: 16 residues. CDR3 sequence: CASRTRRSGSTDTQYF. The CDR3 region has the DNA TGTGCCAGCAGGACACGACGTAGCGGGAGCACAGATACGCAGTATTTT.

For the CDR3, the DNA is TGTGCCAGCTCACCAACTGAGGGGGCGGGTACTGAAGCTTTCTTT. Translating gives CASSPTEGAGTEAFF. The chain is built from TRBV18 and TRBJ1-1; TRBD1 agrees at 7 bases. CDR3 length: 15 residues. CDR1 is KGHSH, CDR2 LQKENI, per germline. Losses at the gene ends were 2 bases for V and 5 bases for J; bases not matched to a gene: 8.

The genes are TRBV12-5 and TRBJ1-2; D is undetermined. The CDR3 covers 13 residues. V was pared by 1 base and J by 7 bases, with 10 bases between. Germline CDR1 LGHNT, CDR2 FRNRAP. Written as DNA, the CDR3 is TGTGCTAGTGGTTTGGACGGACTGGGTGGCTACACCTTC. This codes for CASGLDGLGGYTF. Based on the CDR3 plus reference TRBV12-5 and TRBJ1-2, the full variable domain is DARVTQTPRHKVTEMGQEVTMRCQPILGHNTVFWYRQTMMQGLELLAYFRNRAPLDDSGMPKDRFSAEMPDATLATLKIQPSEPRDSAVYFCASGLDGLGGYTFGSGTRLTVV.

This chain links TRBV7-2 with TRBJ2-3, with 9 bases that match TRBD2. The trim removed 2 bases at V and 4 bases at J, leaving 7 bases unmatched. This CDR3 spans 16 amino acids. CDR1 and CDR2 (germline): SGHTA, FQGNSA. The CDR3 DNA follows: TGTGCCAGCAGCTTATTACGAGCGGGAGGACCAGATACGCAGTATTTT. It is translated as CASSLLRAGGPDTQYF.

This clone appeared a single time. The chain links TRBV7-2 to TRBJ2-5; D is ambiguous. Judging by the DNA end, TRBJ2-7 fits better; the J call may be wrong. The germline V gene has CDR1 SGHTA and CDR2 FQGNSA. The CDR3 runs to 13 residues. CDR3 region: CASSLGRAYEQYF. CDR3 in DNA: TGTGCCAGCAGCTTAGGCCGAGCCTACGAGCAGTACTTC.

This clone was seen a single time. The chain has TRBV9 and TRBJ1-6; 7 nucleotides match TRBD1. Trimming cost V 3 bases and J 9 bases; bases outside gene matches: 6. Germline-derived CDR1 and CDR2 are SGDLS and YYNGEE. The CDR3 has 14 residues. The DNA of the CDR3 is TGTGCCAGCAGCGGGACAGGTTATCGTTCACCCCTCCACTTT. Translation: CASSGTGYRSPLHF.

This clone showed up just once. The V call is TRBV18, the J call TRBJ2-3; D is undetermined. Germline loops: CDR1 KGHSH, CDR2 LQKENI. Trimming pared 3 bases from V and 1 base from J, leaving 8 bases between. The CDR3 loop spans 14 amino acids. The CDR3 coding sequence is TGTGCCAGCTCACCTCTTGAGGGCACAGATACGCAGTATTTT. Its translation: CASSPLEGTDTQYF.

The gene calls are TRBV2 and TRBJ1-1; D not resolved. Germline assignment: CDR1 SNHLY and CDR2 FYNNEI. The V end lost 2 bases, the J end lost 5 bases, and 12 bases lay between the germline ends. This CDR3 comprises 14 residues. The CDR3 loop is CASSESGWMTEAFF. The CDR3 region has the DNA TGTGCCAGCAGTGAATCAGGTTGGATGACTGAAGCTTTCTTT.

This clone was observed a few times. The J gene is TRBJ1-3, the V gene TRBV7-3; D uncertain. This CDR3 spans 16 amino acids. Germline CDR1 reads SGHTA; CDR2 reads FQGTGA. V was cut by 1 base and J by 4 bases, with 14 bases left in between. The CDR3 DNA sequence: TGTGCCAGCAGCTTAAATGCGGGCCTTTCGGGAAACACCATATATTTT. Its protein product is CASSLNAGLSGNTIYF.

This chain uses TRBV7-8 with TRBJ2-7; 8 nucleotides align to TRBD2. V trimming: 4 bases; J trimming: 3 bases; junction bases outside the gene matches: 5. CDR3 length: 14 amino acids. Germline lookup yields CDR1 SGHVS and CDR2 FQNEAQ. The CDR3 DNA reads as TGTGCCAGCAGCTCCCGGGAGGGGGACTACGAGCAGTACTTC. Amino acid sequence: CASSSREGDYEQYF.

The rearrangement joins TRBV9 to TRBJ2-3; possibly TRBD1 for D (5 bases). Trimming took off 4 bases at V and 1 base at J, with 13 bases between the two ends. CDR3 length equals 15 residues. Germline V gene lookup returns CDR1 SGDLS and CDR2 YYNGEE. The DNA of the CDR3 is TGTGCCAGCAGCCCCCGCTTGGGGCGCACAGATACGCAGTATTTT. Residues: CASSPRLGRTDTQYF.

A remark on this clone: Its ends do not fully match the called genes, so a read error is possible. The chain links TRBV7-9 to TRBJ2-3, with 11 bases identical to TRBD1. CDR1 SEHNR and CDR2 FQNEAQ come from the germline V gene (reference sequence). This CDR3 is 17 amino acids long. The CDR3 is CANSPRTGGHSTDTQYF. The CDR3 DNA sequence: TGTGCCAACAGCCCAAGGACAGGGGGCCATTCTACAGATACGCAGTATTTT.

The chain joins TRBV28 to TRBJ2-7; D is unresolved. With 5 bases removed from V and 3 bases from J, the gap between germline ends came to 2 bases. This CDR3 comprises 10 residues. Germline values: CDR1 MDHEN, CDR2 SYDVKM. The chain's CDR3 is CASSRYEQYF. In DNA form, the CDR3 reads TGTGCCAGCAGTCGCTACGAGCAGTACTTC.

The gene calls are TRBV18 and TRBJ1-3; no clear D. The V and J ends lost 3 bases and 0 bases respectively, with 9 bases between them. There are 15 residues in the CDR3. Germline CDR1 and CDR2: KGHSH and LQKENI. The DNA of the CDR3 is TGTGCCAGCTCACCTCGGTCCGTCTCTGGAAACACCATATATTTT. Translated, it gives CASSPRSVSGNTIYF.

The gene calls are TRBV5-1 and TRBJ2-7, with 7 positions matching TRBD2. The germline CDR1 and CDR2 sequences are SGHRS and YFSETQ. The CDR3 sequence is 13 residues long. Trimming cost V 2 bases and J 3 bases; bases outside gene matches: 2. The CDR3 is CASSFQRGYEQYF. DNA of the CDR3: TGCGCCAGCAGCTTCCAGCGGGGCTACGAGCAGTACTTC.